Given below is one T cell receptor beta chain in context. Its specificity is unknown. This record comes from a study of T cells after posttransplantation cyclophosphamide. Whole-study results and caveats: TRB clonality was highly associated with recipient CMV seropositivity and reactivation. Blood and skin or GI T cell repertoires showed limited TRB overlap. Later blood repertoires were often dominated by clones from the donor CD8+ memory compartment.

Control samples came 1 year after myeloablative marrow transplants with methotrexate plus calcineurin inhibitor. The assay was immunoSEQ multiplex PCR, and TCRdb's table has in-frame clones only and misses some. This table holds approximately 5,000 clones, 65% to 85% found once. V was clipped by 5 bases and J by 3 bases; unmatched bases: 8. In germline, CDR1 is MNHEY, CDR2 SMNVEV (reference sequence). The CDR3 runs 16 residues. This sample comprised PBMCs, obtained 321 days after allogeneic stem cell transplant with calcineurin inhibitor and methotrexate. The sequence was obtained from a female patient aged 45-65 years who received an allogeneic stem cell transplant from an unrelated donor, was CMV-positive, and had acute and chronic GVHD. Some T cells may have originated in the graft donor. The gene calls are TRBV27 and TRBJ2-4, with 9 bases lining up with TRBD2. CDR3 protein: CASSPRLAEGKNIQYF. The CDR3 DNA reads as TGTGCCAGCAGTCCCCGACTAGCGGAGGGCAAAAACATTCAGTACTTC.